This entry describes one T cell receptor (beta chain). Assay: immunoSEQ multiplex PCR; the TCRdb copy retains only in-frame clones and omits some. The data contain more than 200,000 clones, about 84% of them singletons. The sample comes from a study of blood T cell repertoires in COVID-19. As for the study in general: Samples of COVID-19 (acute and convalescent) were obtained from the United States, Italy and Spain.

Participants came from roughly 25 US areas, aged about 18 to 100 years. Categorization into cohorts depended on clinical history that participants reported. The germline V gene encodes CDR1 SQVTM and CDR2 ANQGSEA. V lost 6 bases to trimming and J lost 9 bases; unmatched junction nucleotides: 3. CDR3 length equals 13 residues. What was sequenced was PBMCs or T cells enriched from blood (not recorded which). The V gene is TRBV29-1, the J gene TRBJ2-1; 15 bases align to TRBD2. The clonotype comes from a woman between 40 and 55 years old with acute COVID-19. The CDR3 DNA reads TGCAGCGTCCGGACTAGCGGGAGGGTTGAGCAGTTCTTC. Translated: CSVRTSGRVEQFF.